The 18 T cell receptor beta chains presented below share a single source sample, sequenced in a study of T cells in Graves' hyperthyroidism and ophthalmopathy. RNA transcripts gave rise to amplified TCR beta CDR3 regions. The TCR CDR3 first-round RT-PCR relied on the HTBI primer set. A single record per CDR3 protein comes from TCRdb applying MiXCR to the multiplex PCR reads. Here the sample spans 500,000 to 550,000 distinct CDR3 sequences, about 20% being singletons. Sequenced material: blood. All receptors derive from a man aged 35 to 55 with Graves' ophthalmopathy.

The chain recombines TRBV19 with TRBJ2-3; D uncertain. In germline, CDR1 is LNHDA, CDR2 SQIVND (reference sequence). The ends were cut back, 9 bases at V and 1 base at J, with 17 bases in the middle. This CDR3 has 15 amino acids. The CDR3 coding sequence is TGTGCCAGCTCGGAACTCACTCCGCGCACAGATACGCAGTATTTT. It yields the protein CASSELTPRTDTQYF.

This clonotype appeared a few times. The J gene is TRBJ2-2, the V gene TRBV5-1, with a possible D match to TRBD1 (6 bases). Germline V CDR1 and CDR2: SGHRS, YFSETQ. Trimming took 4 bases from V and 0 from J, leaving 10 bases between them. The CDR3 contains 15 residues. The CDR3 reads CASSTGSANTGELFF. The DNA of the CDR3 is TGCGCCAGCAGCACAGGGTCGGCGAACACCGGGGAGCTGTTTTTT.

This clonotype has a count of ten or more. The genes are TRBV28 and TRBJ2-7; 7 positions match TRBD1. This CDR3 region has 14 residues. CDR1 MDHEN and CDR2 SYDVKM come from the germline V gene. V lost 2 bases and J lost 3; bases outside the gene matches: 4. The CDR3 sequence is CASSLGQGVYEQYF. The CDR3 DNA is TGTGCCAGCAGTTTAGGGCAGGGGGTCTACGAGCAGTACTTC.

This sequence joins TRBV29-1 and TRBJ1-2; possibly TRBD1 for D (5 bases). Germline V gene data show CDR1 as SQVTM and CDR2 as ANQGSEA. V lost 3 bases and J lost 7, with 12 bases in between. This CDR3 is 12 amino acids long. CDR3 nucleotides: TGCAGCGTTGAGGGGGGGGTTATTGGCTACACCTTC. Its protein is CSVEGGVIGYTF.

The V and J genes are TRBV20-1 and TRBJ2-3; D is possibly TRBD1 (6 bases). The CDR3 is 14 residues long. Germline loops: CDR1 DFQATT, CDR2 SNEGSKA (reference sequence). V was shortened by 6 bases and J by 3 bases, with 16 bases between the two germline ends. The DNA for the CDR3 is TGCAGTGCCCTTCAGGGGTTGGGGACAGATACGCAGTATTTT. It is translated as CSALQGLGTDTQYF.

V is TRBV7-3 and J is TRBJ1-3, with D hard to call. Trimming took off 2 bases at V and 0 bases at J, with 8 bases between the two ends. This CDR3 comprises 15 residues. Germline V CDR1 and CDR2: SGHTA, FQGTGA. The CDR3 DNA reads as TGTGCCAGCAGCTTATCAGGAGTCTCTGGAAACACCATATATTTT. It specifies CASSLSGVSGNTIYF.

This clonotype was observed a few times. The V and J genes are TRBV19 and TRBJ2-7, with D maybe TRBD2 (5 bases). The V end lost 6 bases, the J end lost 5 bases, and 11 bases lay between the germline ends. Germline V gives CDR1 LNHDA, CDR2 SQIVND (reference sequence). The CDR3 spans 12 residues. The CDR3 here is CASSAGVHEQYF. CDR3 DNA: TGTGCCAGTAGCGCGGGTGTCCACGAGCAGTACTTC.

The rearrangement joins TRBV10-1 to TRBJ2-7; D is perhaps TRBD1 (6 bases). CDR3 length: 12 residues. Germline values: CDR1 WNHNN, CDR2 SYGVQD (reference sequence). The ends were cut back, 6 bases at V and 5 bases at J, with 11 bases in the middle. CDR3 region: CASSDRQDEQYF. The CDR3 nucleotides are TGCGCCAGCAGCGACAGACAGGACGAGCAGTACTTC.

Of note for this clonotype: The junction departs from germline at one end; a sequencing error may be responsible. This rearrangement joins TRBV7-9 to TRBJ1-2; TRBD1 is a possible D gene (5 bases). This CDR3 contains 13 residues. From germline, CDR1 is SEHNR and CDR2 FQNEAQ (reference sequence). CDR3 region: CVSSLDGASGYTF. The CDR3 nucleotides read TGTGTCAGCAGCTTAGATGGGGCATCTGGCTACACCTTC.

This clonotype was observed at least ten times. V usage is TRBV6-2 or TRBV6-3 and J usage is TRBJ2-1; D perhaps matches TRBD2 (5 bases). CDR3 length: 13 residues. Germline V CDR1 and CDR2: MNHEY, SVGEGT. Trimming took off 4 bases at V and 10 bases at J, with 14 bases between the two ends. DNA for the CDR3: TGTGCCAGCAGTTTCTCCTCGGGCGGGGAGCAGTTCTTC. It yields the protein CASSFSSGGEQFF.

This clonotype was seen a handful of times. The chain recombines TRBV3-1 with TRBJ2-3, with D tentatively TRBD1 (5 bases). The CDR3 is 15 residues long. Germline values: CDR1 LGHDT, CDR2 YNNKEL (reference sequence). V lost 2 bases, J lost 0 bases, and 9 bases lay in between. Here the CDR3 reads CASSQRYRSTDTQYF. DNA for the CDR3: TGTGCCAGCAGCCAACGTTACAGGAGCACAGATACGCAGTATTTT.

The V and J genes are TRBV5-6 and TRBJ1-2, with D tentatively TRBD1 (6 bases). Germline assignment: CDR1 SGHDT and CDR2 YYEEEE. This CDR3 spans 14 amino acids. V was shortened by 7 bases and J by 5 bases, with 18 bases between the two germline ends. In nucleotides, the CDR3 is TGTGCCAGCGGCCGGGGGGGGCTGGGATATGGCTACACCTTC. This sequence encodes CASGRGGLGYGYTF.

This clonotype was seen a handful of times. The chain combines TRBV7-9 with TRBJ2-7; possibly TRBD2 for D (5 bases). Germline values: CDR1 SEHNR, CDR2 FQNEAQ (reference sequence). The CDR3 is 11 residues long. V was cut by 5 bases and J by 6 bases, with 8 bases left in between. The CDR3 coding sequence is TGTGCCAGCAGCGGAGGAGGCGAGCAGTACTTC. The encoded protein is CASSGGGEQYF.

This clonotype was counted many times. The gene calls are TRBV12-3 or TRBV12-4 and TRBJ2-5, with D perhaps given as TRBD1 or TRBD2 (6 bases each). This CDR3 spans 15 amino acids. V lost 0 bases to trimming and J lost 5 bases, with 13 bases between them. The CDR3 sequence is CASSLAGASVETQYF. CDR3 nucleotide sequence: TGTGCCAGCAGTTTAGCGGGGGCTAGCGTGGAGACCCAGTACTTC.

J is TRBJ2-7 and V is TRBV5-1; D assignment may be TRBD1 or TRBD2 (5 bases each). Trimming took 4 bases from V and 0 from J, leaving 14 bases between them. Germline loops: CDR1 SGHRS, CDR2 YFSETQ. The CDR3 loop spans 15 amino acids. Written as DNA, the CDR3 is TGCGCCAGCAGCCTACGGGACGTAGTCTCCTACGAGCAGTACTTC. It codes for CASSLRDVVSYEQYF.

The chain couples TRBV7-8 to TRBJ2-7; tentatively, D is TRBD2 (7 bases). Trimming stripped 3 bases from V and 6 bases from J, with 12 bases between. The CDR3 runs 13 residues. From germline, CDR1 is SGHVS and CDR2 FQNEAQ. The CDR3 protein is CASSLTSRGEQYF. The CDR3 region has the DNA TGTGCCAGCAGCTTGACTAGCAGGGGCGAGCAGTACTTC.

The chain is built from TRBV5-1 and TRBJ2-1; D not resolved. V lost 0 bases, J lost 0 bases, and 7 bases lay in between. Germline V gives CDR1 SGHRS, CDR2 YFSETQ. The CDR3 has 15 amino acids. The CDR3 sequence: CASSLELLSYNEQFF. For the CDR3, the DNA is TGCGCCAGCAGCTTGGAGCTCCTCTCCTACAATGAGCAGTTCTTC. Drawing the rest from reference TRBV5-1 and TRBJ2-1, the complete variable domain is KAGVTQTPRYLIKTRGQQVTLSCSPISGHRSVSWYQQTPGQGLQFLFEYFSETQRNKGNFPGRFSGRQFSNSRSEMNVSTLELGDSALYLCASSLELLSYNEQFFGPGTRLTVL.

V gene TRBV11-3 combines with J gene TRBJ2-2, with D possibly called TRBD1 or TRBD2 (6 bases each). Germline CDR1 reads SGHNT; CDR2 reads YENEEA. This CDR3 has 16 amino acids. V lost 0 bases, J lost 7 bases, and 15 bases lay in between. For the CDR3, the DNA is TGTGCCAGCAGCTTAGACACGGGGGCCCGTGGCGGGGAGCTGTTTTTT. Translation gives CASSLDTGARGGELFF.